This is a list of T cell receptor beta chains from one sample in a study of beta chain features in type 1 diabetes. Generated by immunoSEQ multiplex PCR, the TCRdb table keeps only in-frame clones and is missing some. The sample consists of almost 350,000 clones, 20% of them appearing once. The sample was naive CD4+ T cells from blood. These receptor sequences come from a woman between 18 and 29 years old in good health. CDR3s include the opening cysteine and the closing phenylalanine or tryptophan. Each record gives: clone size, V gene, D gene, J gene, CDR3 protein, CDR3 DNA. A D gene is named only where the DNA matches it firmly. The size field is filled for only some rows; it gives once, few, many or a size class.

>NA|TRBV25-1|NA|TRBJ1-2
CASSEKEHNYGYTF
TGTGCCAGCAGTGAAAAAGAACACAACTATGGCTACACCTTC
>few|TRBV5-5|NA|TRBJ2-7
CASSQGQEQYF
TGTGCCAGCAGTCAGGGGCAGGAGCAGTACTTC
>few|TRBV5-4|NA|TRBJ2-1
CASSLGGGLVYEQFF
TGTGCCAGCAGCTTAGGGGGGGGGCTCGTATATGAGCAGTTCTTC
>few|TRBV18|NA|TRBJ2-3
CASSPWRAGDTQYF
TGTGCCAGCTCACCATGGCGGGCTGGAGATACGCAGTATTTT
>NA|TRBV11-2|NA|TRBJ1-1
CASSLDPSVAEAFF
TGTGCCAGCAGCTTAGATCCGTCAGTCGCTGAAGCTTTCTTT
>few|TRBV2|TRBD1|TRBJ2-3
CASSRDRGGDTQYF
TGTGCCAGCAGTCGAGACAGGGGTGGCGATACGCAGTATTTT
>few|TRBV7-9|NA|TRBJ2-5
CASSEQGWPPVEETQYF
TGTGCCAGCAGCGAACAGGGTTGGCCTCCGGTCGAAGAGACCCAGTACTTC
>few|TRBV5-4|NA|TRBJ1-3
CASSLGSTGLGGNTIYF
TGTGCCAGCAGCTTGGGGTCCACAGGGCTAGGTGGAAACACCATATATTTT
>NA|TRBV10-3|TRBD2|TRBJ2-3
CATGQAGGGTQYF
TGTGCCACCGGTCAAGCGGGAGGAGGTACGCAGTATTTT
>few|TRBV7-9|NA|TRBJ2-7
CASSLDGGLYEQYF
TGTGCCAGCAGCTTAGATGGCGGCCTCTACGAGCAGTACTTC
>NA|TRBV13|NA|TRBJ2-3
CASMILGGLWDTQYF
TGTGCCAGCATGATACTGGGGGGACTTTGGGATACGCAGTATTTT
>few|TRBV13|TRBD1|TRBJ2-5
CASSNGPKLGQAETQYF
TGTGCCAGCAGCAACGGACCAAAATTAGGACAGGCGGAGACCCAGTACTTC
>NA|TRBV4-2|TRBD2|TRBJ2-7
CASSQGTRGSYEQYF
TGTGCCAGCAGCCAGGGGACTAGAGGCTCCTACGAGCAGTACTTC
>NA|TRBV6-1|NA|TRBJ2-4
CASTRDSENIQYF
TGTGCCAGCACTAGGGACTCCGAAAACATTCAGTACTTC
>NA|TRBV29-1|NA|TRBJ2-7
CSVTGSDEQYF
TGCAGCGTAACAGGGTCGGACGAGCAGTACTTC
>few|TRBV6-1|NA|TRBJ1-5
CASSGQTYSNQPQHF
TGTGCCAGCAGCGGACAGACGTATAGCAATCAGCCCCAGCATTTT
>NA|TRBV5-4|NA|TRBJ1-2
CASSSDARSGYTF
TGTGCCAGCAGCAGCGATGCACGATCTGGCTACACCTTC
>NA|TRBV30|TRBD1|TRBJ1-3
CAWSSQGATGNTIYF
TGTGCCTGGAGCTCTCAGGGGGCAACAGGAAACACCATATATTTT
>NA|TRBV4-1|TRBD2|TRBJ2-3
CASSQETLAGADTQYF
TGCGCCAGCAGCCAAGAAACACTAGCGGGGGCAGATACGCAGTATTTT
>few|TRBV4-1|NA|TRBJ1-1
CASSQADGVRGITEAFF
TGCGCCAGCAGCCAAGCCGATGGGGTAAGGGGAATCACTGAAGCTTTCTTT
>NA|TRBV7-9|NA|TRBJ1-5
CASSLSTLNQPQHF
TGTGCCAGCAGCTTATCAACACTAAATCAGCCCCAGCATTTT
>NA|TRBV2|TRBD2|TRBJ2-7
CASKSLLAGEQYF
TGTGCCAGCAAGAGCCTCTTAGCGGGGGAGCAGTACTTC
>NA|TRBV7-2|TRBD2|TRBJ2-2
CASSFGGRGTGELFF
TGTGCCAGCAGCTTCGGAGGGAGGGGTACCGGGGAGCTGTTTTTT
>few|TRBV15|NA|TRBJ2-3
CATRDKRGSLSTDTQYF
TGTGCCACCAGAGATAAACGGGGGAGTCTCAGCACAGATACGCAGTATTTT
>NA|TRBV25-1|TRBD1|TRBJ2-5
CASSDQDRGQETQYF
TGTGCCAGCAGTGATCAGGACAGGGGCCAAGAGACCCAGTACTTC
>NA|TRBV7-9|NA|TRBJ2-1
CASSGGPTGYNEQFF
TGTGCCAGCTCCGGGGGGCCCACGGGATACAATGAGCAGTTCTTC
>NA|TRBV15|NA|TRBJ1-6
CATSRDSGAYNSPLHF
TGTGCCACCAGCAGAGATTCAGGGGCCTATAATTCACCCCTCCACTTT
>few|TRBV9|NA|TRBJ2-1
CASSVTSNYNEQFF
TGTGCCAGCAGCGTAACTAGTAACTACAATGAGCAGTTCTTC
>NA|TRBV29-1|TRBD2|TRBJ2-5
CSVEDRTSRETQYF
TGCAGCGTTGAAGATAGGACTAGTCGAGAGACCCAGTACTTC
>few|TRBV25-1|NA|TRBJ2-7
CASRATVAYEQYF
TGTGCCAGCAGGGCGACAGTTGCCTACGAGCAGTACTTC
>NA|TRBV6-4|TRBD1|TRBJ1-2
CASRSSPGQFIF
TGTGCCAGCAGGAGCTCTCCGGGACAGTTCATCTTC
>few|TRBV4-1|NA|TRBJ1-2
CASSYSRQSYGYTF
TGCGCCAGCAGCTATTCCAGACAGAGCTATGGCTACACCTTC
>few|TRBV7-9|NA|TRBJ1-1
CASSKISTEAFF
TGTGCCAGCAGCAAAATTAGTACTGAAGCTTTCTTT
>NA|TRBV7-9|NA|TRBJ2-2
CASSFETGELFF
TGTGCCAGCAGCTTCGAGACCGGGGAGCTGTTTTTT
>few|TRBV5-1|TRBD1|TRBJ1-1
CASSQDRPEGTTEAFF
TGCGCCAGCAGCCAGGACAGGCCCGAGGGGACCACTGAAGCTTTCTTT
>NA|TRBV29-1|NA|TRBJ2-5
CHVDQVQETQYF
TGCCACGTTGACCAGGTCCAAGAGACCCAGTACTTC
>NA|TRBV7-9|TRBD2|TRBJ2-2
CASSLTGLAGAGELFF
TGTGCCAGCAGCTTGACGGGACTAGCGGGAGCCGGGGAGCTGTTTTTT
>NA|TRBV21-1|NA|TRBJ1-1
CASSQNGPPGTEAFF
TGTGCCAGCAGTCAAAACGGCCCACCGGGCACTGAAGCTTTCTTT
>few|TRBV19|TRBD2|TRBJ2-1
CASSNRGGVNEQFF
TGTGCCAGTAGTAATCGCGGGGGGGTCAATGAGCAGTTCTTC
>once|TRBV30|NA|TRBJ1-1
CAWSSQPGTEAFF
TGTGCCTGGAGTTCGCAGCCGGGCACTGAAGCTTTCTTT
>NA|TRBV18|NA|TRBJ1-1
CASSPSRGEAFF
TGTGCCAGCTCACCTTCAAGGGGTGAAGCTTTCTTT
>NA|TRBV30|TRBD2|TRBJ2-1
CAWTRRDLAGGSEQFF
TGTGCCTGGACTCGGAGAGACCTAGCGGGGGGGAGTGAGCAGTTCTTC
>few|TRBV5-4|TRBD2|TRBJ2-5
CASSFGLAGGVRETQYF
TGTGCCAGCAGCTTCGGGCTAGCGGGGGGGGTGCGAGAGACCCAGTACTTC
>NA|TRBV19|NA|TRBJ1-1
CASSIGGWDTEAFF
TGTGCCAGTAGTATAGGGGGCTGGGACACTGAAGCTTTCTTT
>few|TRBV11-1|NA|TRBJ2-1
CASSFRRLAYNEQFF
TGTGCCAGCAGCTTCAGGAGGTTGGCCTACAATGAGCAGTTCTTC
>NA|TRBV2|NA|TRBJ1-1
CASSVGGNTEAFF
TGTGCCAGCAGTGTCGGAGGGAACACTGAAGCTTTCTTT
>few|TRBV7-2|TRBD1|TRBJ1-5
CASSLGQAYQPQHF
TGTGCCAGCAGCTTGGGACAGGCGTATCAGCCCCAGCATTTT
>few|TRBV7-9|NA|TRBJ2-3
CASSPRRGGPDTQYF
TGTGCCAGCAGCCCCAGAAGGGGGGGCCCAGATACGCAGTATTTT
>few|TRBV7-3|NA|TRBJ1-1
CASSPGGNTEAFF
TGTGCCAGCAGTCCCGGTGGGAACACTGAAGCTTTCTTT